These 10 T cell receptor beta chains originate from one sample sequenced in a study of prognosis after radiotherapy for stage I lung cancer. Two rounds of multiplex PCR amplified TCR beta CDR3 from genomic DNA. For every TRBV and TRBJ gene, a specific primer was used in first-round PCR. TCRdb used MiXCR to reprocess the multiplex PCR reads, holding one entry per CDR3 protein. The data hold some 14,000 distinct CDR3 sequences, with around 48% observed a single time. The sample was PBMCs, taken before or after stereotactic body radiation therapy (not recorded which). The source of these receptors is a donor aged 50 or older with non-small cell lung cancer.

About this clonotype itself: The junction departs from germline at one end; a sequencing error may be responsible. V and J are TRBV6-1 and TRBJ2-1; D is unresolved. CDR3 length equals 12 residues. Per germline, CDR1 MNHNS and CDR2 SASEGT. CDR3 in DNA: TGTGCCAGTAGTGTATCTGACAATGAGCAGTTCTTC. The encoded protein is CASSVSDNEQFF.

There are many counts of this clonotype. This may be a read error: a much more frequent sequence differs by one nucleotide. This chain joins TRBV11-2 and TRBJ2-1, with D unclear. This CDR3 has 13 residues. Germline V gene sequence: CDR1 SGHAT, CDR2 FQNNGV. Trimming stripped 5 bases from V and 5 bases from J, with 10 bases between. The CDR3 reads CASSLSRNNEQFF. CDR3 DNA: TGTGCCAGCAGCCTCTCCCGGAACAATGAGCAGTTCTTC.

This sequence joins TRBV6-2 or TRBV6-3 and TRBJ2-7; D gene unclear. The germline gives CDR1 MNHEY, CDR2 SVGEGT. Trimming stripped 0 bases from V and 4 bases from J, with 16 bases between. This CDR3 spans 16 amino acids. The CDR3 spells CASSYSGVGRVYEQYF. DNA of the CDR3: TGTGCCAGCAGTTACTCCGGCGTCGGACGGGTGTACGAGCAGTACTTC.

The table lists this clonotype with a few counts. V is TRBV12-3 or TRBV12-4 and J is TRBJ2-7; TRBD1 matches 9 bases. CDR3 length equals 14 residues. The junction had 6 bases not matched to a gene; V was cut back by 4 bases and J by 5 bases. As DNA, the CDR3 is TGTGCCAGCAGTTCCGGGACAGGGAGCCACGAGCAGTACTTC. Amino acids: CASSSGTGSHEQYF.

This clonotype was counted at least ten times. V and J are TRBV24-1 and TRBJ1-2; D might be TRBD1 (5 bases). Per the germline V gene, CDR1 is KGHDR and CDR2 is SFDVKD. The CDR3 extends over 14 amino acids. The V end was cut by 4 bases, the J end by 5 bases, with 13 bases between. CDR3 loop: CATSDPDSRYGYTF. CDR3 sequence (DNA): TGTGCCACCAGTGACCCTGACAGTCGTTATGGCTACACCTTC.

Many counts were recorded for this clonotype. This chain joins TRBV5-6 and TRBJ2-3; no firm D call. The CDR3 runs 15 residues. V shed 2 bases and J shed 1 base, with 11 bases lying between them. The germline V gene has CDR1 SGHDT and CDR2 YYEEEE. The CDR3 here is CASSLVGWGTDTQYF. In nucleotides, the CDR3 is TGTGCCAGCAGCTTAGTGGGCTGGGGCACAGATACGCAGTATTTT.

The gene calls are TRBV28 and TRBJ2-7; D may match TRBD1 or TRBD2 (5 bases each). The V and J ends lost 7 bases and 2 bases respectively, with 12 bases between them. The germline gives CDR1 MDHEN, CDR2 SYDVKM. This CDR3 has 13 amino acids. For the CDR3, the DNA is TGTGCCAGCAAGGGGACCCTAACCTACGAGCAGTACTTC. It translates to CASKGTLTYEQYF.

A remark on this clonotype: The junction and the germline gene differ at one end; a read error may be behind it. V and J are TRBV4-1 and TRBJ2-7, with D possibly being TRBD1 (6 bases). The CDR3 has 13 residues. The germline gives CDR1 MGHRA, CDR2 YSYEKL. The CDR3 loop reads CDSSQGQGFEQYF. The CDR3, as DNA: TGCGACAGCAGCCAGGGGCAGGGGTTCGAGCAGTACTTC.

This clonotype came up many times. The chain carries TRBV9 and TRBJ2-7; 10 positions agree with TRBD2. V shed 3 bases, J shed 2 bases, and the junction held 2 bases outside the gene matches. Germline assignment: CDR1 SGDLS and CDR2 YYNGEE. The CDR3 sequence is 14 residues long. CDR3 sequence reads: CASSAGLAAYEQYF. The DNA of the CDR3 is TGTGCCAGCAGCGCCGGACTAGCGGCCTACGAGCAGTACTTC.

At least ten counts were recorded for this clonotype. V and J are TRBV5-1 and TRBJ2-5; D is uncertain. Germline loops: CDR1 SGHRS, CDR2 YFSETQ. Trimming stripped 4 bases from V and 5 bases from J, with 12 bases between. CDR3 size: 13 residues. The CDR3 loop reads CASSVGNRETQYF. The DNA for the CDR3 is TGCGCCAGCAGCGTGGGCAACCGTGAGACCCAGTACTTC.